The entry that follows covers one T cell receptor (beta chain) sequence. The antigen is not known. Treatment defined: approximately 10-day PBMC culture with coronavirus spike peptide pools or control peptides (ViraFEST assay). Some 2 million PBMCs were grown per well alongside 8.5 to 10 IU/ml IL-2 and roughly 9.4 ug/ml peptide pools. The data were obtained in a study of vaccination and CD4 T cells after COVID-19. Study summary: Overlapping spike pools from SARS-CoV-2 and HCoV-NL63, HCoV-OC43 and HCoV-229E served as culture stimuli.

This CDR3 has 15 amino acids. The V end lost 2 bases, the J end lost 1 base, and 9 bases lay between the germline ends. The V gene's germline CDR1 is SGHVS and CDR2 FQNEAQ. The Oncomine TCR Beta short-read assay was applied to DNA of cultured CD4+ T cells. TCRdb called the PCR reads again in MiXCR, with one record for every CDR3 protein. Altogether about 19,000 distinct CDR3 sequences are present, roughly 64% being singletons, with the ten largest covering roughly 7.3%. V is TRBV7-8 and J is TRBJ1-5; D call uncertain. The clonotype originates from a human donor who had recovered from COVID-19. The sequencing input was CD4+ T cells from blood, cultured in vitro. For the CDR3, the DNA is TGTGCCAGCAGCTTAAATACAGTCAGCAATCAGCCCCAGCATTTT. The encoded protein is CASSLNTVSNQPQHF.